This T cell receptor beta chain appears in the sequencing data of a study of identical twins (dated by TCRdb to the mid-2010s). In the study overall: To test whether fetal clonotypes persist, the study used deep sequencing on TCR alpha and beta repertoires from monozygotic twins, unrelated adults of various ages, and cord blood. Replicate twin experiments were performed at different times using different library preparation protocols to rule out contamination. Study-level results and caveats: Abundant cord blood beta clonotypes had fewer insertions, young adult naive repertoires showed a similar but weaker trend, and memory repertoires showed no such trend. Zero-insertion analyses could be partly confounded by invariant T cells such as MAIT and iNKT, though diverse VJ usage argued against such confounding for most clonotypes. In monozygotic twins, out-of-frame TCR alpha sharing was systematically underestimated by recombination models, although the models agreed with sharing between unrelated individuals. Because the same donors could not be followed over many years, conclusions were based on cross-sectional statistical analysis. A weaker excess of twin sharing was found in beta out-of-frame sequences because the signal-to-noise ratio was lowered by fewer shared sequences. Compared with coincidental sharing between unrelated individuals, out-of-frame TCR alpha sequences shared between twins had an excess of sequences with low generation probability.

Trimming costs V 5 bases and J 3 bases, and their ends lie 19 bases apart. CDR1 and CDR2 are read off the germline V gene as SGHVS and FNYEAQ. The CDR3 contains 16 residues, cysteine and phenylalanine counted. Just CDR3 DNA is preserved here, 48 bases in frame from base 1. Only healthy Caucasian donors were included. Three pairs of female monozygotic twins, all aged about 18 to 30 years, were included in the twin cohort. The RNA used for TCR libraries was isolated from peripheral blood mononuclear cells. The library relied on 5' RACE. Instrument used: Illumina HiSeq 2000. Template switching added a universal primer binding site, and the final cDNA carried a unique molecular identifier that allowed TCR cDNA molecules to be counted accurately. Specific primers in the conserved constant-segment region were used to synthesize first-strand cDNA for the TCR alpha and beta chains. To control for contamination, every cDNA library was double barcoded, receiving both a SMART-Mk sample barcode and Illumina barcodes. Two successive PCR steps introduced TruSeq adapter sequences along with Illumina sample barcodes. The TCR alpha and beta cDNA libraries were sequenced on the Illumina HiSeq platform using custom primers. The original pipeline was this. MiGEC was used to process raw reads and extract unique molecular identifiers, and MiXCR was used to find CDR3 positions. Recombination models were inferred per individual with the repgenHMM and IGoR tools using an EM algorithm. The analysis of shared clonotypes was done with the tcR package in R, with sharing normalized by the product of cloneset sizes. Out-of-frame nonproductive sequences were analyzed to study raw recombination free of thymic and clonal selection effects. TCRdb's own reprocessing of the public reads used fastp at Q25 and MiXCR and kept productive beta chains. Entries are consolidated by CDR3 protein sequence, retaining the most common genes and DNA. TCRdb's processing, not the authors', yielded these V and J calls. This sample is represented by around 650,000 distinct CDR3 sequences; roughly 7.1% of them were singletons. Roughly 1.6% of the sample is taken by the ten largest.

This clonotype appeared many times. Its antigen remains undetermined. The sample holds no much larger clone one base away, and base qualities are not on file. These data are also associated with another study on yellow fever vaccine responses in identical twins. As the second publication notes: The T cell response to vaccination in identical twins was reported by the authors to appear partly convergent and partly personalized. Focusing on identical twins, the study followed the T cell clones that responded to the vaccine, and did so with precision.

The sequenced sample was PBMCs. The rearrangement joined TRBV7-6 to TRBJ1-1; no D segment can be confidently identified. The source is a woman under 30 in good health. The bases read TGTGCCAGCAGCAAACAGACGATGAGTGGCGACACTGAAGCTTTCTTT. The translation is CASSKQTMSGDTEAFF.